Below, one T cell receptor (beta chain) is given with its context. The data derive from a study of CD8 T cells in Susac syndrome. The multiple sclerosis controls comprised treatment-naive patients whose relapsing-remitting disease was stable or active. It was negative isolation that provided the CD8+ and CD4+ T cells, whereas TEMRA cells were enriched by FACS. CDR1 SGHAT and CDR2 FQNNGV come from the germline V gene. V was clipped by 1 base and J by 4 bases, with 10 bases between them. The CDR3 extends over 14 amino acids. Random hexamers primed reverse transcription of roughly 0.5 to 1 ug RNA. It was immunoSEQ multiplex PCR that amplified TCR beta CDR3 across 54 Vbeta and 13 Jbeta. TCRdb redid the calling of the immunoSEQ multiplex PCR reads with MiXCR, one entry per CDR3 protein. The sample includes around 70,000 distinct CDR3 sequences, roughly 94% of them seen just once.

V usage is TRBV11-2 and J usage is TRBJ1-2, with D possibly matching TRBD1 (5 bases). This clonotype was obtained from a human donor with multiple sclerosis. The specimen sequenced was CD8+ T cells from PBMCs. The CDR3 protein is CASSLGDLGYGYTF. The CDR3, as DNA: TGTGCCAGCAGCTTAGGGGACCTCGGCTATGGCTACACCTTC.